This TCR beta chain was recovered during a study of CD8+ T cells in alopecia areata. Overall study context: Treated patients took oral tofacitinib at 5 to 10 mg twice daily. Study-wide results and limits: When scalp samples are sequenced, resident alphabeta T cells of normal skin are also captured.

RNA extraction was followed by reverse transcription into cDNA, which acted as the sequencing template. The protocol was immunoSEQ multiplex PCR, while the TCRdb copy is restricted to in-frame clones and leaves out a portion. This table holds 120,000 to 150,000 clones, more than 45% found once. Remarks on this clone: What it binds is unknown.

This CDR3 contains 14 residues. V gave up 4 bases and J gave up 4 bases, with 16 bases separating them. Germline V gene data show CDR1 as SQVTM and CDR2 as ANQGSEA. This receptor was obtained from a human donor with alopecia areata. The material sequenced was CD4+ T cells sorted from blood. The chain is built from TRBV29-1 and TRBJ1-2; perhaps TRBD1 as D (5 bases). The CDR3 DNA follows: TGCAGCGTTGTCAAAGGGGTACAGTCCTATGGCTACACCTTC. Encoded protein: CSVVKGVQSYGYTF.